This T cell receptor (beta chain) was retrieved from a study of siplizumab effects on memory and regulatory T cells. TCRdb keeps only in-frame clones here, not all; method: immunoSEQ multiplex PCR. This sample yields about 100,000 clones, of which about 95% are seen a single time; 1% to 1.5% belongs to the top ten. Per the germline V gene, CDR1 is MNHNS and CDR2 is SASEGT. The CDR3 is 17 amino acids. Losses at the gene ends were 0 bases for V and 1 base for J; bases not matched to a gene: 1. A note on this clone: As yet, its antigen is unknown.

Regarding the study as a whole: Alloreactive sequences tracing back to unstimulated CD4+ memory cells were significantly reduced by siplizumab. It was never confirmed that proliferating Tregs from siplizumab cultures were suppressive. Naive T cells seemed more diverse than memory cells; they also seemed major alloresponse contributors. Solely a minor proportion of alloreactive clones could be assigned to unstimulated subsets.

The sequenced material came from non-Treg CD4+ T cells sorted from blood. This receptor was obtained from a human donor in good health. The chain employs TRBV6-1 and TRBJ2-3; TRBD2 matches 13 bases. The chain's CDR3 is CASSEALAGGGTDTQYF. For the CDR3, the DNA is TGTGCCAGCAGTGAAGCACTAGCGGGAGGGGGCACAGATACGCAGTATTTT.